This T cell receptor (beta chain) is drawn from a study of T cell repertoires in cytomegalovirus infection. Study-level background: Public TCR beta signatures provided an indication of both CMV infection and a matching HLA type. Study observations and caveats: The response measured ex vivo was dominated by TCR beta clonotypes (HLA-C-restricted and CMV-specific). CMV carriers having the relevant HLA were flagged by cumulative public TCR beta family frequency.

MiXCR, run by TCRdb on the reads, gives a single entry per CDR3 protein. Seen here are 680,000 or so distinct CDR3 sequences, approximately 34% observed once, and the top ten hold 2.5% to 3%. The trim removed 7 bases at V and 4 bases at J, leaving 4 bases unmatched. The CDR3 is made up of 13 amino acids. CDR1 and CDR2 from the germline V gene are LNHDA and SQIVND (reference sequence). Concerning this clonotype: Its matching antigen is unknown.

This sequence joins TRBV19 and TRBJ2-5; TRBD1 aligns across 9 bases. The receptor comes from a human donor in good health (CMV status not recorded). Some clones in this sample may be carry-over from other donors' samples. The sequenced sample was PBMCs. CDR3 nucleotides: TGTGCCAGTAACAGGGGGCCAAGAGAGACCCAGTACTTC. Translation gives CASNRGPRETQYF.